This T cell receptor (beta chain) stems from a study of T cell changes during pregnancy in multiple sclerosis. Produced via immunoSEQ multiplex PCR; TCRdb's table is partial and in-frame only. This sample has under 70,000 clones, with about 90% found just once. This TCR was sampled from a female donor in good health, enrolled as a control in a pregnancy study. The sample was CD4+ T cells from peripheral blood mononuclear cells, taken after pregnancy.

The CDR3 sequence: CASSNGQGWNTEAFF. In DNA form, the CDR3 reads TGTGCCAGTAGTAACGGACAGGGGTGGAACACTGAAGCTTTCTTT. The rearrangement joins TRBV19 to TRBJ1-1; 9 bases match TRBD1. Trimming took 4 bases from V and 1 from J; bases not matched to a gene: 4. This CDR3 contains 15 residues. Germline values: CDR1 LNHDA, CDR2 SQIVND (reference sequence).